The T cell receptor (beta chain) under discussion was sequenced for a study of blood T cell repertoires in COVID-19 (dated by TCRdb to the early 2020s). Turning to the overall study: Samples from collaborators originated in the United States, Italy and Spain and spanned both the acute and convalescent phases of COVID-19. The prospective study material was composed of cDNA or gDNA derived from T cells, B-cell-depleted T cells, or PBMCs. The dataset comprised deeply sampled blood TCRbeta repertoires from subjects exposed to, actively infected with, or recovered from COVID-19. A freely available public database, intended as a resource for researchers studying the immune response to SARS-CoV-2, is where the repertoires were released. The samples were drawn from two sources: the first 160 participants of the ongoing ImmuneRACE study, and fewer than 1,500 subjects contributed by 6 global collaborators. Nearly every sample came with metadata listing a de-identified subject ID, COVID-19 status, age in years and sex. HLA class I and class II types, where available, came from metadata supplied by the sample provider rather than from assay-based typing.

TCRbeta CDR3 regions were amplified from genomic DNA by means of the immunoSEQ Assay, a bias-controlled multiplex PCR. Concerning the study's data processing: Nucleated cell counts per sample were estimated from amplification of reference gene primers within the assay. Sequence reads were collapsed and filtered to measure the absolute abundance of every unique TCRbeta CDR3 rearrangement. Productive Simpson clonality was computed per sample as the square root of Simpson's diversity index over productive rearrangements. TCRdb carries this immuneACCESS record with in-frame sequences only. Its versions omit some clonotypes, under half of them owing to an unresolved V gene in the studies checked, with the rest unexplained. V, J and clone size are taken as reported in that table, and D and trimming were inferred from the DNA itself. In all, the sample holds approximately 38,000 clones, and roughly 89% of those were seen once. The top ten clones comprise approximately 7.3% of the sample.

Regarding this clone: The antigen it recognizes is unknown. No much larger clone exists at a distance of one base, and base qualities are not known.

The germline V gene encodes CDR1 MNHEY and CDR2 SVGEGT. V and J lose 2 bases and 6 bases, and a span of 8 bases separates them. The CDR3 contains 13 residues, cysteine and phenylalanine counted. CDR3 DNA is the only sequence kept; it has 39 bases, read in frame from the first base. Summary of the overall study and its limitations: How much clinical and demographic metadata was included differed by source and by participant, and the metadata was provided uncurated.

Each collaborating institution followed its own protocols to collect whole blood in K2EDTA tubes. Collaborator samples were shipped for TCRbeta analysis as frozen whole blood, isolated PBMCs, or DNA extracted from either sample type. Recombination linked TRBV6-2 or TRBV6-3 to TRBJ2-1, with an unclear D gene assignment. This receptor was identified in a human donor in a cohort sampled during active COVID-19. The sequenced material came from peripheral blood. The sequenced DNA: TGTGCCAGCAGTTACGAGAGTTCCAATGAGCAGTTCTTC. The encoded protein is CASSYESSNEQFF.